This T cell receptor (beta chain) originates from a study of blood T cell repertoires in COVID-19. Study at large: Sources were T cells, B-cell-depleted T cells, or PBMCs; the material itself was cDNA or gDNA.

In the original processing: Quantification of nucleated cells was approximated via reference gene primer amplification. Generated by immunoSEQ multiplex PCR, the TCRdb table keeps only in-frame clones and is missing some. That table furnishes V, J and clone size, whereas the DNA furnished D and trimming. The data contain 300,000 to 450,000 clones, about 90% of them seen just once; the ten biggest clones take up about 2.5%. The CDR3 consists of 15 residues. Germline assignment: CDR1 SGHRS and CDR2 YFSETQ. V lost 0 bases and J lost 7; bases outside the gene matches: 6. The sequence was collected from a woman in her fifties or sixties with COVID-19, enrolled during active disease. Sequencing was carried out using peripheral blood. The V and J genes are TRBV5-1 and TRBJ1-1; 10 bases fit TRBD1. The CDR3 DNA follows: TGCGCCAGCAGCTTGGCCATAGGACAGGGGGGTGAAGCTTTCTTT. Residues: CASSLAIGQGGEAFF.